The following is a T cell receptor beta chain sequence with its context. This clonotype was detected only a few times. Its antigen remains undetermined. Per-nucleotide qualities are absent, and no much larger clonotype sits a single base away. The entry originates in a study of T cell repertoires in cytomegalovirus infection (dated by TCRdb to between 2018 and 2020). As for the study more broadly: Peptide stimulations targeted recently identified HLA-C-restricted CMV epitopes, whose presentation resists viral immunomodulation, together with well-studied HLA-B-restricted epitopes. The HLA type of each donor mattered for the analysis, because public TCR beta signatures pointed to carriage of CMV infection along with the matching HLA type.

Points the paper makes about the study in general: In the ex vivo response, HLA-C-restricted CMV-specific TCR beta clonotypes were dominant, and in two of eight donors the single most frequent clonotype came from this HLA-C-restricted group. Cumulative frequency of public TCR beta family members discriminated carriers of CMV infection plus the relevant HLA type in this cohort and an independent roughly 330-donor cohort.

The germline ends are 6 bases apart after V is trimmed by 0 bases and J by 3 bases. The CDR3 runs 13 residues from the cysteine to the phenylalanine. This entry keeps only the CDR3 DNA: 39 bases, framed from base 1. As encoded in the germline V gene, CDR1 is MGHRA while CDR2 is YSYEKL. The reads were generated on an Illumina HiSeq 1500. TCRdb's own reprocessing of the public reads used fastp at Q25 and MiXCR and kept productive beta chains. Each entry is one CDR3 protein sequence, shown with its most common DNA and genes. The sample data list just under 500,000 distinct CDR3 sequences, and 25% to 35% of these were observed just once. Roughly 17% of the sample is in the top ten clones. The treatment or condition label corresponds to: in vitro stimulation with specific CMV peptide epitopes to enrich CMV-specific T cells.

The source is a human donor in good health (CMV status not recorded). Some clones in this sample may be carry-over from other donors' samples. The specimen comprised cultured PBMCs, sampled from culture after CMV antigen stimulation. The receptor chain draws on TRBV4-1 and TRBJ2-7; the D gene is not confidently resolved. The DNA sequence reads TGCGCCAGCAGCCAAGACTTAAGCTACGAGCAGTACTTC. This codes for CASSQDLSYEQYF.